One and the same sample provided the 12 T cell receptor beta chains below, sequenced in a study of CD8 T cells in ankylosing spondylitis. Via MiXCR, TCRdb re-called the 5' RACE reads, giving one row per CDR3 protein. The sample has under 150,000 distinct CDR3 sequences; roughly 8.8% are singletons. Sequencing was carried out using blood, either unsorted or a sorted T cell fraction (not recorded which). All receptors come from a male donor with ankylosing spondylitis or in good health (not recorded which).

The rearrangement uses TRBV14 and TRBJ2-7; unclear D gene. Germline V gene data show CDR1 as SGHDN and CDR2 as FVKESK. V lost 3 bases and J lost 2, with 14 bases in between. The CDR3 has 15 amino acids. The CDR3 bases are TGTGCCAGCAGCCAGGGTTTTGGCTCAGCCTACGAGCAGTACTTC. This encodes CASSQGFGSAYEQYF.

V and J are TRBV7-2 and TRBJ2-7; 10 nucleotides align to TRBD2. V lost 1 base and J lost 3; bases outside the gene matches: 3. This CDR3 has 15 residues. Germline values: CDR1 SGHTA, CDR2 FQGNSA. The CDR3, as DNA: TGTGCCAGCAGCTTAGTGGGGACTAGCGACTACGAGCAGTACTTC. It is translated as CASSLVGTSDYEQYF.

The sample holds many counts of this clonotype. V is TRBV20-1 and J is TRBJ2-7; 9 bases are shared with TRBD2. CDR3 length: 15 residues. Germline V CDR1 and CDR2: DFQATT, SNEGSKA (reference sequence). Losses at the gene ends were 3 bases for V and 3 bases for J; bases not matched to a gene: 9. This CDR3 reads CSASFLAGPIYEQYF. The CDR3 DNA reads TGCAGTGCTAGTTTCCTAGCGGGGCCTATCTACGAGCAGTACTTC.

J is TRBJ2-1 and V is TRBV7-2, with TRBD1 matching 12 bases. CDR1 is SGHTA and CDR2 is FQGNSA in the germline V gene. Trimming at V came to 3 bases and at J to 10 bases, leaving 7 bases not matched to a gene. CDR3 size: 15 residues. In DNA form, the CDR3 reads TGTGCCAGCAGCTTCACGGGACAGGGGGCAGACGAGCAGTTCTTC. Its translation is CASSFTGQGADEQFF.

This clonotype was observed a single time. This sequence may be a read error, since a much larger clone differs from it by one base. The chain joins TRBV20-1 to TRBJ2-5; D possibly uses TRBD1 or TRBD2 (5 bases each). The CDR3 is made up of 14 amino acids. CDR1 is DFQATT and CDR2 is SNEGSKA in the germline V gene (reference sequence). V was shortened by 0 bases and J by 7 bases, with 15 bases between the two germline ends. The CDR3 nucleotides are TGCAGTGCTAGAGATGGGGCAGGGACGGCGACCCAGTACTTC. This encodes CSARDGAGTATQYF.

There are a few counts of this clonotype. The chain combines TRBV28 with TRBJ2-7; D remains unclear. The germline CDR1 and CDR2 sequences are MDHEN and SYDVKM. The CDR3 has 11 residues. With 7 bases removed from V and 5 bases from J, the gap between germline ends came to 9 bases. CDR3 region: CASTNLNEQYF. The DNA of the CDR3 is TGTGCCAGCACCAACTTGAACGAGCAGTACTTC.

This clonotype was seen ten or more times. The chain employs TRBV20-1 and TRBJ2-5; the match to TRBD2 covers 12 bases. Germline CDR1 reads DFQATT; CDR2 reads SNEGSKA (reference sequence). J gave up 3 bases and V 6 bases, and 5 bases lay outside the gene matches. The length of the CDR3 is 14 residues. The CDR3 DNA is TGCAGTGCCGAACGGACTAGCGGGGAAGAGACCCAGTACTTC. This gives the protein CSAERTSGEETQYF.

V usage is TRBV20-1 and J usage is TRBJ2-7; unclear D gene. Trimming took 7 bases from V and 0 from J, leaving 7 bases between them. From germline, CDR1 is DFQATT and CDR2 SNEGSKA (reference sequence). This CDR3 has 11 amino acids. The CDR3 DNA sequence: TGCAGTGTCCTTTTCTCCTACGAGCAGTACTTC. Its protein product is CSVLFSYEQYF.

The chain uses TRBV7-3 and TRBJ2-5; 7 nucleotides align to TRBD2. Germline V gene data show CDR1 as SGHTA and CDR2 as FQGTGA. The CDR3 is 16 amino acids. Trimming took 0 bases from V and 4 from J; bases not matched to a gene: 8. CDR3 nucleotides: TGTGCCAGCAGCTTAACGCGGGGGACGGGCGGAGAGACCCAGTACTTC. Its protein product is CASSLTRGTGGETQYF.

In its sample, this clonotype was seen many times. This chain connects TRBV20-1 to TRBJ2-1; the match to TRBD2 covers 12 bases. The CDR3 covers 15 residues. Trimming took 3 bases from V and 10 from J; bases not matched to a gene: 10. Germline CDR1 and CDR2: DFQATT and SNEGSKA (reference sequence). The CDR3 nucleotides read TGCAGTGCTAGGGGGGGGACTAGCGGGTTTCGGGAGCAGTTCTTC. Translation: CSARGGTSGFREQFF.

This clonotype was detected a few times. This chain uses TRBV2 with TRBJ2-5, with 8 nucleotides matching TRBD1. The CDR3 has 15 amino acids. J gave up 2 bases and V 5 bases, and 7 bases lay outside the gene matches. Germline CDR1 is SNHLY and CDR2 is FYNNEI. Written as DNA, the CDR3 is TGTGCCAGCAGTTCAGGGGGCGCAGGACAAGAGACCCAGTACTTC. This codes for CASSSGGAGQETQYF. Full variable domain (missing parts from reference TRBV2 and TRBJ2-5): EPEVTQTPSHQVTQMGQEVILRCVPISNHLYFYWYRQILGQKVEFLVSFYNNEISEKSEIFDDQFSVERPDGSNFTLKIRSTKLEDSAMYFCASSSGGAGQETQYFGPGTRLLVL.

This clonotype appeared many times. The chain uses TRBV7-2 and TRBJ2-3; D is ambiguous. In germline, CDR1 is SGHTA, CDR2 FQGNSA. Trimming left V 1 base short and J 5 bases short, with 10 bases between. CDR3 length: 14 residues. DNA for the CDR3: TGTGCCAGCAGCTTAGGGGCGGCCGGAGATACGCAGTATTTT. Translating it yields CASSLGAAGDTQYF.